A single T cell receptor (beta chain) is shown here with its context. Its antigen is not identified. The data are from a study of T cells in women clearing cervical HPV infection. About the study: HLA type stays a possible confounder, typing being limited.

Whole-study results and caveats: Richness plus V gene abundances separated cases from controls with AUC about 0.87.

Clones were read by immunoSEQ multiplex PCR, and TCRdb kept only the in-frame ones, dropping some. This repertoire includes around 33,000 clones. This receptor was identified in a woman aged 18 to 75 with a cervical HPV16 infection that either progressed to CIN3+ or cleared (not recorded which). The source material was blood buffy coat.

The CDR3 sequence is CASRTSAYNEQFF. The CDR3 DNA, read in part, is TGTGCCAGCAGGACTAGCGCTTACAATGAG. The chain is built from TRBV12-3 or TRBV12-4 and TRBJ2-1; 8 bases agree with TRBD2. Sequencing ends 3 residues short of the CDR3 end; the germline J gene provides the rest. The CDR3 is made up of 13 amino acids. V lost 6 bases to trimming and J lost 4 bases; unmatched junction nucleotides: 2.